This entry concerns a single T cell receptor (beta chain). The antigen remains undetermined. This sample is part of a study of T cell responses to AZD1222 COVID-19 vaccine. The protocol was immunoSEQ multiplex PCR, while the TCRdb copy is restricted to in-frame clones and leaves out a portion. Of roughly 150,000 clones in the sample, about 90% were seen once. Study observations and caveats: Repertoires were obtained only post-peak T cell response. After two AZD1222 doses, spike-specific TCR breadth and depth rose versus day 0.

This CDR3 contains 11 residues. V lost 9 bases and J lost 3, with 9 bases in between. Germline V gene data show CDR1 as MDHEN and CDR2 as SYDVKM. Here the sequenced sample was peripheral blood, taken on day 0 of AZD1222 vaccination. This receptor was identified in an adult in good health. The chain carries TRBV28 and TRBJ2-7; D is unresolved. The DNA for the CDR3 is TGTGCCAGTGGAAACCTCTACGAGCAGTACTTC. This codes for CASGNLYEQYF. Variable domain in full (rest from reference TRBV28 and TRBJ2-7): DVKVTQSSRYLVKRTGEKVFLECVQDMDHENMFWYRQDPGLGLRLIYFSYDVKMKEKGDIPEGYSVSREKKERFSLILESASTNQTSMYLCASGNLYEQYFGPGTRLTVT.